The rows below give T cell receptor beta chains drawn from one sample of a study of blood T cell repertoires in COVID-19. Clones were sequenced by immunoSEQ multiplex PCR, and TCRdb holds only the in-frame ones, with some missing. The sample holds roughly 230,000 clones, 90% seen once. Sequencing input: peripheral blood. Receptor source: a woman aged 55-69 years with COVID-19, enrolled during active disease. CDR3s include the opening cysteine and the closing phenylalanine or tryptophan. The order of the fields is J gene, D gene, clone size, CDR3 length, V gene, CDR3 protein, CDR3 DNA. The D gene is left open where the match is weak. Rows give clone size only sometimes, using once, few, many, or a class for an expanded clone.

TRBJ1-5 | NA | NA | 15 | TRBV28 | CASSLKGLGNQPQHF | TGTGCCAGCAGTTTAAAGGGGCTCGGCAATCAGCCCCAGCATTTT
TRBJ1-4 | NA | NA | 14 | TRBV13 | CASSLGQGIEKLFF | TGTGCCAGCAGCTTAGGTCAGGGTATCGAAAAACTGTTTTTT
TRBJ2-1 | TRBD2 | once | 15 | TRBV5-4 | CASSSGTSSYNEQFF | TGTGCCAGCAGTTCCGGGACTAGCTCCTACAATGAGCAGTTCTTC
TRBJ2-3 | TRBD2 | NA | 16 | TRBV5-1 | CASSRSSTSGTDTQYF | TGCGCCAGCAGCCGGTCCTCTACTAGCGGCACAGATACGCAGTATTTT
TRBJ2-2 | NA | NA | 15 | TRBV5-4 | CASSHKIPGTGELFF | TGTGCCAGCAGCCATAAAATCCCAGGAACCGGGGAGCTGTTTTTT
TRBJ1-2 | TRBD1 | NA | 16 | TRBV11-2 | CASNHDQTGEPDGYTF | TGTGCCAGCAACCACGACCAAACAGGGGAGCCCGATGGCTACACCTTC
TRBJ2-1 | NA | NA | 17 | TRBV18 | CASSPRRPRLLSDEQFF | TGTGCCAGCTCACCAAGGAGGCCCAGACTCTTATCGGATGAGCAGTTCTTC
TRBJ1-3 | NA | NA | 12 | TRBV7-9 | CASSLSRSTIYF | TGTGCCAGCAGCTTATCACGGAGTACCATATATTTT
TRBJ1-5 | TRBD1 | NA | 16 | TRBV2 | CASRSSGGGGNQPQHF | TGTGCCAGCAGATCCTCAGGGGGCGGAGGCAATCAGCCCCAGCATTTT
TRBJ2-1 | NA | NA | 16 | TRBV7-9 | CASSFGMGGTGNEQFF | TGTGCCAGCAGCTTCGGCATGGGGGGAACCGGCAATGAGCAGTTCTTC
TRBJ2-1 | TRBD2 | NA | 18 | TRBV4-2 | CASSQDWASGDAPGEQFF | TGTGCCAGCAGCCAAGATTGGGCTAGCGGGGATGCACCGGGTGAGCAGTTCTTC
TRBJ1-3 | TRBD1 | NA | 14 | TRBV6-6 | CASKMGQGVNTIYF | TGTGCCAGCAAAATGGGACAGGGGGTTAACACCATATATTTT
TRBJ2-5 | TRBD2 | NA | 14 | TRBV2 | CASTPGLTRETQYF | TGTGCCAGCACCCCGGGACTAACTCGGGAGACCCAGTACTTC
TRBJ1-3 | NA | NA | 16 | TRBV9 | CASSPTGGVDGNTIYF | TGTGCCAGCAGCCCGACGGGGGGGGTTGATGGAAACACCATATATTTT
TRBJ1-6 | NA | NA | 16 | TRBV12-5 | CASDPDAGRYDSPLHF | TGTGCTAGCGACCCAGATGCAGGGAGGTACGATTCACCCCTCCACTTT
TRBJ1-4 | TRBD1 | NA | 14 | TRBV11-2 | CASSLQGIGEKLFF | TGTGCCAGCAGCCTACAGGGGATAGGGGAAAAACTGTTTTTT
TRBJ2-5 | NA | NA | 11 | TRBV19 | CASRYGGTWDF | TGTGCCAGTAGGTACGGGGGGACATGGGACTTC
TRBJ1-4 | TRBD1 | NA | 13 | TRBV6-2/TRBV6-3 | CASSRDRDQKLFF | TGTGCCAGCAGCAGGGACAGGGATCAAAAACTGTTTTTT